This TCR beta chain emerged from a study of T cells in Graves' hyperthyroidism and ophthalmopathy. General study findings and limits: Blood also carried most thyroid clonotypes expanded above 0.001.

The germline gives CDR1 SGHAT, CDR2 FQDESV (reference sequence). Trimming took 1 base from V and 0 from J; bases not matched to a gene: 13. The CDR3 extends over 19 amino acids. Regions amplified from RNA transcripts were the TCR beta CDR3 regions. When the TCR CDR3 underwent first-round RT-PCR, the HTBI primer set was used. TCRdb reprocessed the multiplex PCR reads with MiXCR, giving one entry per CDR3 protein. This table holds about 400,000 distinct CDR3 sequences, around 15% found once. This clonotype was seen ten or more times. The antigen remains unidentified. The specimen sequenced was blood. This receptor was obtained from a man between 45 and 60 years old with Graves' ophthalmopathy. The chain joins TRBV11-1 to TRBJ2-3; 7 bases agree with TRBD2. The CDR3: CASSLGSASGLPSTDTQYF. The CDR3 region has the DNA TGTGCCAGCAGCTTAGGATCGGCTAGCGGACTACCTAGCACAGATACGCAGTATTTT.